A single TCR beta chain is shown here with its context. In the original processing: The authors estimated nucleated cell counts from reference gene primer amplification. Method: immunoSEQ multiplex PCR; TCRdb's copy keeps in-frame clones and lacks some. That table gives V, J and clone size, and the DNA gave D and trimming. The table records some 190,000 clones, about 91% of them present only once. Enrollees, roughly 18 to 95 years old, lived in fewer than 25 US areas. This entry comes from a study of blood T cell repertoires in COVID-19. Study in general: Nucleic acid was either cDNA or gDNA, and it came from T cells, B-cell-depleted T cells, or PBMCs.

Sequencing was done on a sample of PBMCs or T cells enriched from blood (not recorded which). The receptor was derived from a woman aged 40 to 50 with acute COVID-19.

The CDR3 DNA sequence: TGTGCCAGCAGCTTATCTGGCGGAACCTCCTACAATGAGCAGTTCTTC. Its protein product is CASSLSGGTSYNEQFF. The V gene is TRBV7-3, the J gene TRBJ2-1; the D is unclear. Per germline, CDR1 SGHTA and CDR2 FQGTGA. The V gene lost 2 bases and the J gene lost 0 bases, with 11 bases spanning the gap. CDR3 size: 16 residues.